Following are 19 T cell receptor beta chains from one sample sequenced in a study of CD8 T cells in ankylosing spondylitis. TCRdb re-analysed the 5' RACE reads in MiXCR, keeping a single row per CDR3 protein. The table lists about 540,000 distinct CDR3 sequences, 9.5% to 15% of them singletons, with approximately 6.2% in the top ten. Broader study findings: Characteristic, it appeared, of ankylosing spondylitis blood was a TCR beta motif of about eight highly homologous variants.

Their antigens remain unidentified. Sequenced input: blood, either unsorted or a sorted T cell fraction (not recorded which). The receptors were gathered from a male donor with ankylosing spondylitis.

There are many counts of this clonotype. The chain employs TRBV7-8 and TRBJ2-1, with 8 bases that match TRBD2. Germline-derived CDR1 and CDR2 are SGHVS and FQNEAQ. The J segment lost 3 bases and the V segment lost 4 bases, leaving 14 bases of the junction unmatched. CDR3 size: 18 residues. CDR3 residues: CASSSPLESSGIYNEQFF. CDR3 sequence (DNA): TGTGCCAGCAGCTCCCCTCTAGAGAGTAGCGGGATCTACAATGAGCAGTTCTTC.

This chain connects TRBV6-2 or TRBV6-3 to TRBJ2-1; maybe TRBD2 (5 bases). V was pared by 2 bases and J by 10 bases, with 12 bases between. This CDR3 contains 13 residues. Germline V gene sequence: CDR1 MNHEY, CDR2 SVGEGT. The CDR3 protein is CASSYPSGEEQFF. The CDR3 region has the DNA TGTGCCAGCAGTTACCCCTCCGGGGAGGAGCAGTTCTTC.

This clonotype was counted a few times. The chain has TRBV7-2 and TRBJ2-3; 9 nucleotides agree with TRBD2. The J segment lost 5 bases and the V segment lost 5 bases, leaving 5 bases of the junction unmatched. The CDR3 sequence is 14 residues long. Germline CDR1 and CDR2: SGHTA and FQGNSA. CDR3 residues: CASSLIAGEDTQYF. For the CDR3, the DNA is TGTGCCAGCAGCCTCATAGCGGGAGAAGATACGCAGTATTTT.

The CDR3 DNA is TGTGCCAGCAGCTTAGTGACTACCGAGCAGTTCTTC. Translated: CASSLVTTEQFF. This chain connects TRBV7-9 to TRBJ2-1; D may be TRBD2 (5 bases). With 1 base removed from V and 10 bases from J, the gap between germline ends came to 8 bases. This CDR3 contains 12 residues. Germline V gene data show CDR1 as SEHNR and CDR2 as FQNEAQ (reference sequence).

This clonotype was found a few times. The rearrangement links TRBV12-3 or TRBV12-4 to TRBJ2-3, with 7 bases aligning to TRBD1. J was trimmed by 4 bases and V by 6 bases; bases with no gene match: 7. The CDR3 contains 14 residues. CDR3 sequence reads: CASRPTGQADTQYF. DNA of the CDR3: TGTGCCAGCAGACCGACAGGGCAGGCAGATACGCAGTATTTT.

This clonotype was picked up many times. This chain connects TRBV19 to TRBJ2-7; 9 bases agree with TRBD1. The CDR3 loop spans 13 amino acids. The V gene's germline CDR1 is LNHDA and CDR2 SQIVND (reference sequence). V lost 3 bases, J lost 12 bases, and 9 bases stayed unmatched. CDR3 loop: CASSIGTGSSPYF. For the CDR3, the DNA is TGTGCCAGTAGTATTGGGACAGGGTCGAGTCCGTACTTC.

There are a few counts of this clonotype. V usage is TRBV11-3 and J usage is TRBJ2-4; TRBD1 matches 8 bases. The germline CDR1 and CDR2 sequences are SGHNT and YENEEA. The CDR3 consists of 15 residues. J gave up 5 bases and V 5 bases, and 8 bases lay outside the gene matches. The CDR3 here is CASSGSRGQENIQYF. The CDR3 bases are TGTGCCAGCAGCGGATCCAGGGGACAGGAAAACATTCAGTACTTC.

The chain carries TRBV7-2 and TRBJ2-3, with 11 bases lining up with TRBD2. CDR3 length equals 14 residues. Looked up from germline, CDR1 is SGHTA and CDR2 is FQGNSA. V dropped 6 bases and J dropped 8; count of bases not matched to a gene: 7. The chain's CDR3 is CASRKLAGDFTQYF. CDR3 nucleotides: TGTGCCAGCAGAAAACTAGCGGGAGATTTTACGCAGTATTTT.

There are a few counts of this clonotype. The rearrangement uses TRBV29-1 and TRBJ2-7, with a weak D call TRBD2 (5 bases). V lost 6 bases and J 5 bases, leaving 11 bases between the germline ends. The germline CDR1 and CDR2 sequences are SQVTM and ANQGSEA. The CDR3 loop spans 11 amino acids. The DNA for the CDR3 is TGCAGCGTCGAACGGGGAAACGAGCAGTACGTC. Protein sequence: CSVERGNEQYV.

This clonotype showed up just a few times. J is TRBJ2-3 and V is TRBV24-1; 10 bases fit TRBD2. The germline V gene encodes CDR1 KGHDR and CDR2 SFDVKD. V gave up 3 bases and J gave up 4 bases; unmatched junction bases: 9. This CDR3 is built from 17 residues. CDR3 sequence (DNA): TGTGCCACCAGTGATCCCCCTAGCGGGAGCAGGCCAGATACGCAGTATTTT. Translated: CATSDPPSGSRPDTQYF.

The genes are TRBV7-8 and TRBJ2-7; TRBD2 matches 10 bases. CDR1 SGHVS and CDR2 FQNEAQ come from the germline V gene. V dropped 0 bases and J dropped 2; count of bases not matched to a gene: 4. The CDR3 has 16 residues. This CDR3 reads CASSLALAGAAYEQYV. The CDR3 nucleotides are TGTGCCAGCAGCTTAGCGCTAGCGGGAGCCGCCTACGAGCAGTACGTC.

The rearrangement joins TRBV12-3 or TRBV12-4 to TRBJ1-5; TRBD1 aligns across 9 bases. Trimming at V came to 5 bases and at J to 4 bases, leaving 3 bases not matched to a gene. The CDR3 totals 14 residues. In DNA, the CDR3 is TGTGCCAGCAGTAAGACAGGGGGAAATCAGCCCCAGCATTTT. It is translated as CASSKTGGNQPQHF.

This clonotype was picked up a small number of times. The CDR3 DNA follows: TGCGCCAGCAGCTTGGGGACTAGCCCCTACAATGAGCAGTTCTTC. This gives the protein CASSLGTSPYNEQFF. This chain uses TRBV5-1 with TRBJ2-1; 8 nucleotides agree with TRBD2. V trimming: 0 bases; J trimming: 2 bases; junction bases outside the gene matches: 1. CDR3 length: 15 residues. Germline-derived CDR1 and CDR2 are SGHRS and YFSETQ.

This chain joins TRBV11-2 and TRBJ1-5; D possibly corresponds to TRBD1 (5 bases). The CDR3 consists of 15 residues. Trimming cost V 6 bases and J 4 bases, with 16 bases left between them. CDR1 is SGHAT, CDR2 FQNNGV, per germline. The CDR3 nucleotides are TGTGCCAGCAGTCCTCTGTGGGGCCCTAATCAGCCCCAGCATTTT. Its translation is CASSPLWGPNQPQHF.

This clonotype appeared a few times. The CDR3 protein is CASSSRGLRDLLPAGELFF. The DNA for the CDR3 is TGTGCCAGCAGCTCCCGGGGACTCCGGGATCTACTCCCCGCCGGGGAGCTGTTTTTT. This chain joins TRBV2 and TRBJ2-2, with D possibly being TRBD2 (6 bases). The germline V gene has CDR1 SNHLY and CDR2 FYNNEI. This CDR3 spans 19 amino acids. Deletions cut 6 bases from V and 6 bases from J, with 29 bases between.

In this sample, this clonotype turned up many times. This chain links TRBV5-1 with TRBJ1-5; D may be TRBD1 (6 bases). CDR1 and CDR2 from the germline V gene are SGHRS and YFSETQ. Trimming took off 0 bases at V and 2 bases at J, with 12 bases between the two ends. There are 16 residues in the CDR3. The CDR3 reads CASSLEGGGGNQPQHF. The CDR3 nucleotides read TGCGCCAGCAGCTTGGAAGGGGGAGGGGGCAATCAGCCCCAGCATTTT.

This clonotype was recorded at least ten times. The gene calls are TRBV29-1 and TRBJ2-1; D may be TRBD2 (6 bases). The CDR3 has 13 amino acids. The V end lost 6 bases, the J end lost 0 bases, and 9 bases lay between the germline ends. Germline CDR1 SQVTM, CDR2 ANQGSEA. CDR3 residues: CSVETSSYNEQFF. CDR3 coding DNA: TGCAGCGTCGAGACTAGCTCCTACAATGAGCAGTTCTTC.

J is TRBJ1-5 and V is TRBV20-1; D is perhaps TRBD1 (6 bases). In germline, CDR1 is DFQATT, CDR2 SNEGSKA (reference sequence). The CDR3 is 16 residues long. V gave up 3 bases and J gave up 2 bases, with 17 bases separating them. Here the CDR3 reads CSASFRTEPGNQPQHF. CDR3 sequence (DNA): TGCAGTGCTAGTTTTCGGACAGAACCTGGCAATCAGCCCCAGCATTTT.

The chain carries TRBV2 and TRBJ1-6, with D tentatively TRBD1 (5 bases). This CDR3 contains 11 residues. Germline assignment: CDR1 SNHLY and CDR2 FYNNEI. V lost 3 bases, J lost 14 bases, and 8 bases lay in between. The CDR3 region is CASSEGGSLHF. DNA of the CDR3: TGTGCCAGCAGTGAGGGGGGGTCCCTCCACTTT.